Listed here are 13 T cell receptor beta chains from one sample, sequenced in a study of T cells after yellow fever vaccination. TCRdb reprocessed the 5' RACE reads via MiXCR and lists one record per CDR3 protein. The sample lists about 350,000 distinct CDR3 sequences, roughly 11% occurring once. Source: PBMCs, taken on the day of the first yellow fever vaccination. Receptors were obtained from a man aged 18 to 29 who received the YFV17D yellow fever vaccine.

This clonotype has only a few counts. The J gene is TRBJ2-5, the V gene TRBV12-3 or TRBV12-4; a weak D match, TRBD1 (5 bases). Trimming pared 6 bases from V and 2 bases from J, leaving 16 bases between. The CDR3 runs 15 residues. The CDR3 bases are TGTGCCAGCAGGCTACTCAGCAGGGATCAAGAGACCCAGTACTTC. This translates into CASRLLSRDQETQYF.

The chain carries TRBV5-5 and TRBJ2-3, with TRBD1 as a possible D gene (5 bases). Trimming shortened V by 0 bases and J by 4 bases, and 15 bases separated the two germline ends. The CDR3 loop spans 16 amino acids. Germline values: CDR1 SGHKS, CDR2 YYEKEE (reference sequence). CDR3 in amino acids: CASSLAVLRVPDTQYF. The CDR3 nucleotides read TGTGCCAGCAGCTTGGCGGTACTCAGGGTTCCAGATACGCAGTATTTT.

The chain is built from TRBV6-4 and TRBJ2-7; D is ambiguous. Per the germline V gene, CDR1 is MRHNA and CDR2 is SNTAGT. Trimming left V 5 bases short and J 1 base short, with 6 bases between. This CDR3 comprises 12 residues. CDR3 sequence: CASSPPSYEQYV. The CDR3 coding sequence is TGTGCCAGCAGTCCCCCATCCTACGAGCAGTACGTC.

This clonotype was found many times. The chain combines TRBV5-6 with TRBJ2-1, with TRBD1 matching 7 bases. The CDR3 covers 13 residues. V dropped 4 bases and J dropped 9; count of bases not matched to a gene: 7. Looked up from germline, CDR1 is SGHDT and CDR2 is YYEEEE. CDR3: CASSRDSLGEQFF. The CDR3 region has the DNA TGTGCCAGCAGCAGGGACAGCCTGGGTGAGCAGTTCTTC.

This clonotype was observed many times. The CDR3 DNA reads as TGTGCCAGCAGCCTCACAGCGGGGCTCGTTTCCTACGAGCAGTACTTC. Translation gives CASSLTAGLVSYEQYF. The gene calls are TRBV5-5 and TRBJ2-7; TRBD2 matches at 7 bases. CDR1 is SGHKS and CDR2 is YYEKEE in the germline V gene (reference sequence). The CDR3 is 16 residues long. The J segment lost 1 base and the V segment lost 4 bases, leaving 11 bases of the junction unmatched.

The rearrangement joins TRBV5-1 to TRBJ2-2; 8 bases match TRBD2. This CDR3 is 16 amino acids long. CDR1 and CDR2 (germline): SGHRS, YFSETQ. J lost 6 bases, V lost 4 bases, and 11 bases had no gene match. CDR3 protein: CASSPAGAGVAGELFF. The CDR3 coding sequence is TGCGCCAGCAGCCCAGCGGGGGCCGGCGTAGCCGGGGAGCTGTTTTTT.

This chain connects TRBV10-2 to TRBJ1-2; no clear D. The CDR3 has 15 amino acids. The V gene's germline CDR1 is WSHSY and CDR2 SAAADI. Trimming stripped 1 base from V and 4 bases from J, with 13 bases between. The CDR3 loop reads CASSEYQERLYGYTF. The DNA for the CDR3 is TGCGCCAGCAGTGAGTACCAGGAGCGACTCTATGGCTACACCTTC.

This clonotype turned up a few times. The chain links TRBV5-1 to TRBJ2-2; D is unresolved. CDR1 is SGHRS, CDR2 YFSETQ, per germline. The CDR3 spans 15 residues. V shed 5 bases and J shed 0 bases, with 11 bases lying between them. The CDR3 reads CASSVGRPNTGELFF. DNA of the CDR3: TGCGCCAGCAGTGTCGGCAGACCGAACACCGGGGAGCTGTTTTTT.

J is TRBJ2-7 and V is TRBV19; maybe TRBD1 (5 bases). The germline V gene has CDR1 LNHDA and CDR2 SQIVND (reference sequence). This CDR3 comprises 15 residues. V was trimmed by 4 bases and J by 0 bases, leaving 13 bases between them. CDR3 DNA: TGTGCCAGTAGTAATGGGGCAGAGAGCTCCTACGAGCAGTACTTC. Translating gives CASSNGAESSYEQYF. Supplemented by reference TRBV19 and TRBJ2-7, the full variable domain reads DGGITQSPKYLFRKEGQNVTLSCEQNLNHDAMYWYRQDPGQGLRLIYYSQIVNDFQKGDIAEGYSVSREKKESFPLTVTSAQKNPTAFYLCASSNGAESSYEQYFGPGTRLTVT.

This clonotype was detected only a few times. The V and J genes are TRBV2 and TRBJ2-5, with 10 nucleotides matching TRBD2. The CDR3 consists of 19 residues. Germline V gene sequence: CDR1 SNHLY, CDR2 FYNNEI. Trimming took 0 bases from V and 3 from J; bases not matched to a gene: 13. The CDR3 sequence: CASSEALRAGGPVEETQYF. The CDR3 nucleotides are TGTGCCAGCAGTGAAGCGCTTCGAGCGGGGGGGCCAGTAGAAGAGACCCAGTACTTC.

The rearrangement links TRBV7-2 to TRBJ2-1; 12 bases line up with TRBD2. Germline assignment: CDR1 SGHTA and CDR2 FQGNSA. The J segment lost 3 bases and the V segment lost 6 bases, leaving 9 bases of the junction unmatched. This CDR3 has 17 amino acids. The chain's CDR3 is CASRDRLAGVNYNEQFF. In DNA form, the CDR3 reads TGTGCCAGCAGGGATCGACTAGCGGGGGTGAACTACAATGAGCAGTTCTTC.

The V call is TRBV19, the J call TRBJ2-1; TRBD2 might be the D (6 bases). Germline-derived CDR1 and CDR2 are LNHDA and SQIVND (reference sequence). V was pared by 0 bases and J by 9 bases, with 15 bases between. This CDR3 comprises 15 residues. The DNA of the CDR3 is TGTGCCAGTAGTATAGACGCGGGGCGTTGGGGTGAGCAGTTCTTC. Amino acid sequence: CASSIDAGRWGEQFF.

The genes are TRBV6-1 and TRBJ1-6; D call uncertain. Trimming removed 7 bases from V and 10 bases from J, with 17 bases in between. Germline V CDR1 and CDR2: MNHNS, SASEGT. The CDR3 runs to 14 residues. The CDR3 nucleotides are TGTGCCAGCACCCTCTCCTGGACGGGATCACCCCTCCACTTT. Residues: CASTLSWTGSPLHF.